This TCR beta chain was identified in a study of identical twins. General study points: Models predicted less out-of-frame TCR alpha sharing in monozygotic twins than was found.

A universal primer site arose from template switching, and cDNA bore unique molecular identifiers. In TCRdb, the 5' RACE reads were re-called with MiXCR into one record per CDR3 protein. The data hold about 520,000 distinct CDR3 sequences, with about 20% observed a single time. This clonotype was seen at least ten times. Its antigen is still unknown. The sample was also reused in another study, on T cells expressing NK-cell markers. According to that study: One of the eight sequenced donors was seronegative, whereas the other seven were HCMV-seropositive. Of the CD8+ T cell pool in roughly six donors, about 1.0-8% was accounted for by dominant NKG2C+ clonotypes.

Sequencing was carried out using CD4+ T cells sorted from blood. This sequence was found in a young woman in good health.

The CDR3 DNA reads as TGTGCCAGCAGGGGAGAAGGGATGGGGCTGTTTTTT. Protein sequence: CASRGEGMGLFF. The J gene is TRBJ2-2, the V gene TRBV6-5; weak D call: TRBD2 (5 bases). The V end was cut by 6 bases, the J end by 13 bases, with 15 bases between. The CDR3 runs 12 residues. Germline V lookup: CDR1 MNHEY, CDR2 SVGAGI.